The clone carrying this TCR beta chain was detected only a few times. Its antigen remains unidentified. The source of the sample is a study of CD8 T cells in ankylosing spondylitis. Findings of the study overall: The authors found the disease-linked clones to be CD8+ and relatively rare in peripheral blood. Characteristic of ankylosing spondylitis blood, it appeared, was a TCR beta motif comprising eight highly homologous variants.

TCRdb re-derived calls from the 5' RACE reads in MiXCR, one entry per CDR3 protein. The profile shows about 36,000 distinct CDR3 sequences, 9.5% to 12% of them singletons. The TCR was taken from a male donor with ankylosing spondylitis. Specimen: synovial fluid, either unsorted or a sorted T cell fraction (not recorded which).

CDR3 nucleotide sequence: TGTGCCAGCAGACGCCAGGTCAGGGGGAACACCGGGGAGCTGTTTTTT. Residues: CASRRQVRGNTGELFF. This chain uses TRBV6-2 or TRBV6-3 with TRBJ2-2; D may be TRBD1 (6 bases). The CDR3 contains 16 residues. CDR1 is MNHEY, CDR2 SVGEGT, per germline. Trimming took 6 bases from V and 1 from J, leaving 15 bases between them.